The following is a T cell receptor (beta chain) sequence with its context. What it binds is unknown. The data were taken from a study of OX40 agonist ivuxolimab in advanced cancers. About the study: People who had prior anti-PD-1, anti-PD-L1 or anti-CTLA-4 therapy could take part, and roughly 40% had some. Broader study findings: At 0.1 to 3.0 mg/kg and by week 6, CD4+ and CD8+ T cells in the blood had expanded clonally.

Clones were read by immunoSEQ multiplex PCR, and TCRdb kept only the in-frame ones, dropping some. The sample carries about 38,000 clones, roughly 80% recorded once. The TCR was taken from an adult with an advanced solid tumor such as melanoma, head and neck, liver or kidney cancer. Sequenced here: CD4+ or CD8+ T cells sorted from blood, sampled in a trial of the OX40 agonist ivuxolimab.

The CDR3 nucleotides are TGTGCCAGCAGCTCGGCAGGATTCTCTGGAAACACCATATATTTT. This gives the protein CASSSAGFSGNTIYF. V usage is TRBV7-8 and J usage is TRBJ1-3; D unresolved. Trimming removed 4 bases at V and 0 bases at J, with 10 bases between. Per the germline V gene, CDR1 is SGHVS and CDR2 is FQNEAQ. The CDR3 covers 15 residues.